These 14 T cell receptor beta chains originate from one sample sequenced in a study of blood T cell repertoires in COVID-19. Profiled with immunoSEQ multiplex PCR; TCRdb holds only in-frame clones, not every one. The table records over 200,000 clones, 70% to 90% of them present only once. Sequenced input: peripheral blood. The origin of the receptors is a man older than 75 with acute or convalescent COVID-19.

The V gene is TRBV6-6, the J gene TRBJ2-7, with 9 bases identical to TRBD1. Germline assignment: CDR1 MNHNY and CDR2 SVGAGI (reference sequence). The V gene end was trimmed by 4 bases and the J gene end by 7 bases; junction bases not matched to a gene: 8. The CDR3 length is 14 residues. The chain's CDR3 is CASSLTGGAGEQYF. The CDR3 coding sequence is TGTGCCAGCAGTTTGACAGGGGGAGCCGGGGAGCAGTACTTC.

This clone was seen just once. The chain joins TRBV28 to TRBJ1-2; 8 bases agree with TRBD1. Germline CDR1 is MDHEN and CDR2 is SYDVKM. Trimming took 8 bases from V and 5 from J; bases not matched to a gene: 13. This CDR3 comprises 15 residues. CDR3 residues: CASASPGGRGYGYTF. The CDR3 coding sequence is TGTGCCAGCGCTAGCCCAGGGGGCAGGGGGTATGGCTACACCTTC.

CDR3 nucleotides: TGTGCCAGCAGCTTCGGACTAGCGGGAGGGGGAGGCACAGATACGCAGTATTTT. Translation gives CASSFGLAGGGGTDTQYF. The V and J genes are TRBV11-3 and TRBJ2-3, with TRBD2 matching over 15 bases. J lost 1 base, V lost 3 bases, and 5 bases had no gene match. CDR1 is SGHNT, CDR2 YENEEA, per germline. This CDR3 is built from 18 residues.

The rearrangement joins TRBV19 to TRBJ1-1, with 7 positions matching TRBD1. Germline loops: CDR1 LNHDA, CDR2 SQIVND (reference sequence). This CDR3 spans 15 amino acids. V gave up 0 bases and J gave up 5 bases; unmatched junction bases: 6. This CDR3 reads CASSIDLKGATEAFF. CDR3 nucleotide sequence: TGTGCCAGTAGTATAGATCTGAAGGGGGCGACTGAAGCTTTCTTT. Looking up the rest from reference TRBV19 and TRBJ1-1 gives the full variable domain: DGGITQSPKYLFRKEGQNVTLSCEQNLNHDAMYWYRQDPGQGLRLIYYSQIVNDFQKGDIAEGYSVSREKKESFPLTVTSAQKNPTAFYLCASSIDLKGATEAFFGQGTRLTVV.

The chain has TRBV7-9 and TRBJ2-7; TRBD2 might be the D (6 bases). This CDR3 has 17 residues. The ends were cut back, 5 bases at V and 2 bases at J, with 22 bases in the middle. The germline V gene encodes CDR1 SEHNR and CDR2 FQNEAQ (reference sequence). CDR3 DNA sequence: TGTGCCAGCAGCGCCCTGGTTTTGGGGGAGGAACCCTACGAGCAGTACGTC. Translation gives CASSALVLGEEPYEQYV.

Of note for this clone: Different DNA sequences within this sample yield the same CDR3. As DNA, the CDR3 is TGTGCCAGTAGCGGGGACAGAGTGAACACTGAAGCTTTCTTT. It yields the protein CASSGDRVNTEAFF. The chain uses TRBV19 and TRBJ1-1; 7 bases align to TRBD1. The CDR3 length is 14 residues. Unmatched junction bases numbered 4, after V lost 6 bases and J lost 0 bases. Germline CDR1 and CDR2: LNHDA and SQIVND (reference sequence).

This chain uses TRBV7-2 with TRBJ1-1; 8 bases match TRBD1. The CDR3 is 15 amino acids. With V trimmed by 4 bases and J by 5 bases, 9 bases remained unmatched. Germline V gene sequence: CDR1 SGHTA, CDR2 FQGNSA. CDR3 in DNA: TGTGCCAGCAGCTATTTTTCAGGGGGCTCGACTGAAGCTTTCTTT. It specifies CASSYFSGGSTEAFF.

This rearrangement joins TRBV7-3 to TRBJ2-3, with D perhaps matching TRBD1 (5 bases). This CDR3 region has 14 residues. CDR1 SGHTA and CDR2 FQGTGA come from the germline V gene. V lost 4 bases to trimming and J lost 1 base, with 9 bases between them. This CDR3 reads CASSSSTGTDTQYF. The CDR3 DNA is TGTGCCAGCAGCTCGTCGACAGGCACAGATACGCAGTATTTT.

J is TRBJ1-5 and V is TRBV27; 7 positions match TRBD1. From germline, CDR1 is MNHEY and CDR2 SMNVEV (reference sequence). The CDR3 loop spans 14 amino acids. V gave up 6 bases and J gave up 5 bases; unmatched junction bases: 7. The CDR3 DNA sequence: TGTGCCAGCAGCAGACAGGGAAGCTATCAGCCCCAGCATTTT. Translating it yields CASSRQGSYQPQHF.

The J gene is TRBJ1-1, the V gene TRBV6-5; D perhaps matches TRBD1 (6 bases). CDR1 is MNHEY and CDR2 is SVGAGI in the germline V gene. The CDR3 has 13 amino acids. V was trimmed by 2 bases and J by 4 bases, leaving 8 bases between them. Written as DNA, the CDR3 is TGTGCCAGCAGTTACACAGGGAGCACTGAAGCTTTCTTT. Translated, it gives CASSYTGSTEAFF.

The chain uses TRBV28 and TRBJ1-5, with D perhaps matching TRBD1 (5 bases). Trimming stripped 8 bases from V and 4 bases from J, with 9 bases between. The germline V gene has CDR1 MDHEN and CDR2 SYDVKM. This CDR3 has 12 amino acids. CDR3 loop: CASGEGNQPQHF. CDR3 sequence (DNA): TGTGCCAGCGGGGAGGGGAATCAGCCCCAGCATTTT.

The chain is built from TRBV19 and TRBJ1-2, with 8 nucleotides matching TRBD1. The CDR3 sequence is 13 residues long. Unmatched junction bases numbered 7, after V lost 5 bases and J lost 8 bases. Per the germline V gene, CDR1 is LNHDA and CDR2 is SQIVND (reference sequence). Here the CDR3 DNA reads TGTGCCAGTAGTCCTCGACAGGGGATGGGCTACACCTTC. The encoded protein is CASSPRQGMGYTF.

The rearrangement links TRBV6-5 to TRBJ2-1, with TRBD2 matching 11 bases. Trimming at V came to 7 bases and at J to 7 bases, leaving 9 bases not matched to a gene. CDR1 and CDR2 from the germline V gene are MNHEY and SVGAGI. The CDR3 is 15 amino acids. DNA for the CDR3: TGTGCCAGCACCTATCGGGCTAGCGGGAGGAATGAGCAGTTCTTC. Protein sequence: CASTYRASGRNEQFF.

The CDR3 region has the DNA TGTGCCAGTAGTACCCGACAGGGGTTGAATGAGCAGTTCTTC. Amino acid sequence: CASSTRQGLNEQFF. The chain links TRBV19 to TRBJ2-1; TRBD1 agrees at 8 bases. CDR3 size: 14 residues. The V gene's germline CDR1 is LNHDA and CDR2 SQIVND (reference sequence). Germline trimming cut 4 bases from V and 7 bases from J; bases unmatched to any gene: 6.